This T cell receptor (beta chain) was profiled in a study of T cells in Graves' hyperthyroidism and ophthalmopathy. Turning to the study itself: Prior to any treatment, at the point of initial diagnosis, peripheral blood was collected.

More than 9.5 ml fresh peripheral blood yielded the PBMCs. TCR beta CDR3 region amplification was performed from RNA transcripts. The TCR CDR3 was amplified in a first-round RT-PCR using the HTBI primer set. TCRdb fed the multiplex PCR reads into MiXCR, producing one record per CDR3 protein. The repertoire holds more than 550,000 distinct CDR3 sequences, with around 16% as singletons. Study conclusions and caveats: Among clonotypes expanded in thyroid above 0.001, most were also found in blood.

This clonotype was counted at least ten times. Its antigen is unidentified. The sequencing sample was made of blood. This clonotype originated in a man aged 45-65 years with Graves' hyperthyroidism.

The CDR3 bases are TGTGCCAGTAGTATTGGAGCCGACTCTGGAAACACCATATATTTT. It encodes CASSIGADSGNTIYF. The gene calls are TRBV19 and TRBJ1-3; no firm D call. CDR3 size: 15 residues. V dropped 3 bases and J dropped 0 bases, with 9 bases sitting between them. Germline V CDR1 and CDR2: LNHDA, SQIVND (reference sequence).